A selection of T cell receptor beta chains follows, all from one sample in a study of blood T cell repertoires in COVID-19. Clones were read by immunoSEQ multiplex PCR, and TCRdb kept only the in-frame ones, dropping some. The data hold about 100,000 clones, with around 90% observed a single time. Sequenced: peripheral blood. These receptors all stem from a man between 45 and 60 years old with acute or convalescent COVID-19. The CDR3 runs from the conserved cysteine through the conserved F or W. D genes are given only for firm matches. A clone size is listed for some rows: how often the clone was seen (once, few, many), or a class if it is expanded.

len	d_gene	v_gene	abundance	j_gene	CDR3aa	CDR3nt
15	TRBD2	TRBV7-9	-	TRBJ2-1	CASSLTTSARNEQFF	TGTGCCAGCAGCTTAACGACTAGCGCTCGCAATGAGCAGTTCTTC
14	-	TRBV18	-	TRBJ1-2	CASSPVTSRVGYTF	TGTGCCAGCTCACCGGTGACTTCCCGGGTGGGCTACACCTTC
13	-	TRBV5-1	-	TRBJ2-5	CASSISRYETQYF	TGCGCCAGCAGCATTTCTCGGTATGAGACCCAGTACTTC
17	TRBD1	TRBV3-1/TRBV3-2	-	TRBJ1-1	CASSQGYQRTGGLRAFF	TGTGCCAGCAGCCAAGGCTACCAGCGGACAGGGGGATTAAGGGCTTTCTTT
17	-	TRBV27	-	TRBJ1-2	CASSLNIAEGSNYGYTF	TGTGCCAGCAGTTTGAACATCGCGGAGGGTTCTAACTATGGCTACACCTTC
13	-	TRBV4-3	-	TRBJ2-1	CASSQDPLFEQFF	TGCGCCAGCAGCCAAGATCCTCTATTTGAGCAGTTCTTC
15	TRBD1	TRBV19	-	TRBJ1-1	CASSVGTGGKTEAFF	TGTGCCAGTAGCGTGGGGACAGGGGGTAAAACTGAAGCTTTCTTT
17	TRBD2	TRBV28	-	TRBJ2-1	CASSLGTSGGTYNEQFF	TGTGCCAGCAGTCTCGGGACTAGCGGGGGTACCTACAATGAGCAGTTCTTC
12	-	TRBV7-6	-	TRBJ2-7	CASSSLTLEQYF	TGTGCCAGCAGCTCACTTACCCTCGAGCAGTACTTC
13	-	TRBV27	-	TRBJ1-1	CASSFGMNTEAFF	TGTGCCAGCAGTTTTGGCATGAACACTGAAGCTTTCTTT
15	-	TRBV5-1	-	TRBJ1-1	CASSSQMSGSTEAFF	TGCGCCAGCAGTTCTCAAATGTCTGGGAGCACTGAAGCTTTCTTT
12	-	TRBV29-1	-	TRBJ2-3	CSVSGGTDTQYF	TGCAGCGTTTCCGGGGGCACAGATACGCAGTATTTT
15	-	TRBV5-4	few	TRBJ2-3	CASSRPSASTDTQYF	TGTGCCAGCAGCCGGCCTAGCGCGAGCACAGATACGCAGTATTTT
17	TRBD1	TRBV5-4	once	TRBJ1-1	CASRDGQGAMLNTEAFF	TGTGCCAGCAGAGATGGACAGGGGGCAATGTTGAACACTGAAGCTTTCTTT
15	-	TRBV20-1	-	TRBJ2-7	CSASGVARGSYEQYF	TGCAGTGCTAGTGGGGTGGCAAGGGGGTCCTACGAGCAGTACTTC
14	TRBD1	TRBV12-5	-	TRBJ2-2	CASGLGQGTGELFF	TGTGCTAGTGGTCTTGGACAGGGCACCGGGGAGCTGTTTTTT
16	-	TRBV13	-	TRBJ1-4	CASSVRAQHREGKLFF	TGTGCCAGCAGCGTCCGCGCGCAACACCGGGAAGGAAAACTGTTTTTT
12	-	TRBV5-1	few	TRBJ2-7	CASSPPGDEQYF	TGCGCCAGCAGCCCCCCGGGTGATGAGCAGTACTTC
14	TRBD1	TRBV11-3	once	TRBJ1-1	CASSLGQGYTEAFF	TGTGCCAGCAGCTTAGGACAGGGGTACACTGAAGCTTTCTTT
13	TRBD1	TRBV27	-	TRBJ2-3	CASKTGITDTQYF	TGTGCCAGCAAGACAGGGATCACAGATACGCAGTATTTT
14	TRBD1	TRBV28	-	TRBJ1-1	CASSSTGGRTEAFF	TGTGCCAGCAGTTCAACAGGGGGAAGGACTGAAGCTTTCTTT
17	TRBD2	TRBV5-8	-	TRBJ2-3	CASSLVSAGGGTDTQYF	TGTGCCAGCAGCTTGGTGTCCGCGGGGGGAGGCACAGATACGCAGTATTTT
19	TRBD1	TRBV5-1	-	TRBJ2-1	CASSEGQGTILSSYNEQFF	TGCGCCAGCAGCGAAGGACAGGGGACAATTTTGAGCTCCTACAATGAGCAGTTCTTC
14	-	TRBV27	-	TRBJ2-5	CASMRLQGGETQYF	TGTGCCAGCATGCGGTTGCAGGGTGGAGAGACCCAGTACTTC
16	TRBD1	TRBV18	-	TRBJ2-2	CASSPSVQGGTGELFF	TGTGCCAGCTCACCCTCCGTACAGGGGGGCACCGGGGAGCTGTTTTTT
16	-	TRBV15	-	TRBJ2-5	CATSRDRPGGGETQYF	TGTGCCACCAGCAGAGATCGTCCAGGGGGAGGAGAGACCCAGTACTTC
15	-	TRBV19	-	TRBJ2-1	CASTPPGLVHGEQFF	TGTGCCAGTACCCCCCCGGGTCTAGTACACGGTGAGCAGTTCTTC
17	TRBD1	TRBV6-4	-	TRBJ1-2	CASSDRTSGTGGQGYTF	TGTGCCAGCAGTGACCGAACCTCCGGGACAGGGGGCCAGGGCTACACCTTC
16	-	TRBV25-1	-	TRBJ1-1	CASSAPGGGFETEAFF	TGTGCCAGCAGTGCTCCTGGGGGCGGTTTCGAGACTGAAGCTTTCTTT
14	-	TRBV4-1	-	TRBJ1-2	CASSQDYGFYGYTF	TGCGCCAGCAGCCAAGATTACGGGTTCTATGGCTACACCTTC
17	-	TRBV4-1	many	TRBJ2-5	CASSQAGVGGLQETQYF	TGCGCCAGCAGCCAAGCGGGGGTCGGGGGACTTCAAGAGACCCAGTACTTC
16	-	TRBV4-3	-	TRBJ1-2	CASSQDETARDHGYTF	TGCGCCAGCAGCCAAGATGAAACGGCCAGGGATCATGGCTACACCTTC
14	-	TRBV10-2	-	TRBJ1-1	CASMLGGGNTEAFF	TGCGCCAGCATGTTAGGGGGGGGGAACACTGAAGCTTTCTTT
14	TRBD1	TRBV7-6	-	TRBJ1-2	CASSLGTGLEGYTF	TGTGCCAGCAGCTTAGGGACAGGTTTGGAAGGCTACACCTTC
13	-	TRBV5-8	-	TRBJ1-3	CASSPGAGNTIYF	TGTGCCAGCAGCCCCGGGGCTGGAAACACCATATATTTT
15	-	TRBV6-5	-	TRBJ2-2	CATTPWQGNTGELFF	TGTGCCACCACCCCCTGGCAGGGTAACACCGGGGAGCTGTTTTTT
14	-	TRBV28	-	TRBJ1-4	CASSFGGTGEKLFF	TGTGCCAGCAGTTTCGGGGGGACGGGCGAAAAACTGTTTTTT
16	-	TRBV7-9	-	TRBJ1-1	CASSLSGGQMNTEAFF	TGTGCCAGCAGCTTATCTGGTGGGCAAATGAACACTGAAGCTTTCTTT
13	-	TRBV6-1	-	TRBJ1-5	CASSEGTSQPQHF	TGTGCCAGCAGCGAAGGGACATCTCAGCCCCAGCATTTT
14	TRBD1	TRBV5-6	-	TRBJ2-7	CASSLMTGAGEQYF	TGTGCCAGCAGCTTAATGACAGGGGCCGGCGAGCAGTACTTC
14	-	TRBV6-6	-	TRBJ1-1	CASSFSPRGTEAFF	TGTGCCAGCAGTTTCTCACCGAGGGGGACTGAAGCTTTCTTT
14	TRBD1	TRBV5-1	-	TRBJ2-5	CASSRGQGGETQYF	TGCGCCAGCAGCCGGGGACAGGGAGGGGAGACCCAGTACTTC
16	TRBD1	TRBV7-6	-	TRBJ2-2	CASSPGTGSITGELFF	TGTGCCAGCAGCCCAGGGACAGGGAGTATCACCGGGGAGCTGTTTTTT
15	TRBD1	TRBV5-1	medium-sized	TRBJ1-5	CASSLAGGPSQPQHF	TGCGCCAGCAGCTTGGCAGGGGGCCCATCTCAGCCCCAGCATTTT
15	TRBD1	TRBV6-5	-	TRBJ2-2	CASTRDRANTGELFF	TGTGCCAGCACACGGGACAGAGCGAACACCGGGGAGCTGTTTTTT
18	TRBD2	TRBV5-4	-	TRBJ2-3	CASIKKGRGDPGPDTQYF	TGTGCCAGCATCAAAAAGGGGCGGGGGGACCCCGGGCCAGATACGCAGTATTTT
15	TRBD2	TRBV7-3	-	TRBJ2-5	CASSSGTSRKETQYF	TGTGCCAGCAGCTCAGGGACTAGCCGAAAAGAGACCCAGTACTTC
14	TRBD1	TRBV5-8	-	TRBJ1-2	CASSLDRAAYGYTF	TGTGCCAGCAGCCTGGACAGGGCCGCCTATGGCTACACCTTC
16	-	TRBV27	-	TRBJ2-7	CASSLSGRGFSYEQYF	TGTGCCAGCAGTTTATCGGGCAGGGGCTTCTCCTACGAGCAGTACTTC
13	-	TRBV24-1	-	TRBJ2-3	CATSDDYADTQYF	TGTGCCACCAGTGATGACTATGCAGATACGCAGTATTTT
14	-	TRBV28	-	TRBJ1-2	CASSPPRGLYGYTF	TGTGCCAGCAGTCCCCCCCGGGGGTTATATGGCTACACCTTC
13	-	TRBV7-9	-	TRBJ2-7	CASSHRTILEQYF	TGTGCCAGCAGCCATCGGACAATTCTCGAGCAGTACTTC
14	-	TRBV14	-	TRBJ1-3	CASSTSTRLEAIYF	TGTGCCAGCAGTACATCTACTAGGCTCGAGGCCATATATTTT
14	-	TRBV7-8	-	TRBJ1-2	CASSPRGESYGYTF	TGTGCCAGCAGCCCCAGAGGAGAATCCTATGGCTACACCTTC
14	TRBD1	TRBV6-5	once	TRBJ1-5	CASRLQQGRQPQHF	TGTGCCAGCAGGCTCCAACAGGGGAGGCAGCCCCAGCATTTT
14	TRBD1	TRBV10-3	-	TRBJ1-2	CATGTATPNYGYTF	TGTGCCACCGGGACAGCCACTCCTAACTATGGCTACACCTTC
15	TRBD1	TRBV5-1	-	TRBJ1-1	CASSLRDSRNTEAFF	TGCGCCAGCAGCTTACGGGACAGTAGGAACACTGAAGCTTTCTTT